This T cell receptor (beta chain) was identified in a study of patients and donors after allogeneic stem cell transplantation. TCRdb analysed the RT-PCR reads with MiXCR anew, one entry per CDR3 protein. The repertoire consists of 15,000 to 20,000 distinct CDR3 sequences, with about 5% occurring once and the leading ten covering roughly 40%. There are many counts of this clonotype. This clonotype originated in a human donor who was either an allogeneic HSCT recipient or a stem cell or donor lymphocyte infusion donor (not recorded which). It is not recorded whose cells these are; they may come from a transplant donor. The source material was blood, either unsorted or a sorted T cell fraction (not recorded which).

The CDR3 loop reads CASRQDMGSVGYEQYF. CDR3 bases: TGTGCCAGCAGACAAGACATGGGCAGCGTGGGCTACGAGCAGTACTTC. This chain links TRBV11-2 with TRBJ2-7; the D is unclear. The CDR3 consists of 16 residues. Germline values: CDR1 SGHAT, CDR2 FQNNGV. V shed 6 bases and J shed 3 bases, with 21 bases lying between them.